The TCR beta chain under discussion was sequenced for a study of HIV-infected patients and healthy controls. TCRdb reprocessed the 5' RACE reads via MiXCR and lists one record per CDR3 protein. This table holds tens of thousands of distinct CDR3 sequences, about a sixth found once. Germline values: CDR1 MNHEY, CDR2 SVGEGT. There are 17 residues in the CDR3. V gave up 3 bases and J gave up 7 bases, with 25 bases separating them. The sample comprised CD4+ T cells from blood. The receptor was isolated from a human donor in good health. The chain uses TRBV6-2 or TRBV6-3 and TRBJ2-7; perhaps TRBD2 as D (6 bases). The CDR3 loop reads CASSYPIRDFLQREQYF. CDR3 coding DNA: TGTGCCAGCAGTTATCCGATTCGGGACTTTCTCCAAAGGGAGCAGTACTTC.